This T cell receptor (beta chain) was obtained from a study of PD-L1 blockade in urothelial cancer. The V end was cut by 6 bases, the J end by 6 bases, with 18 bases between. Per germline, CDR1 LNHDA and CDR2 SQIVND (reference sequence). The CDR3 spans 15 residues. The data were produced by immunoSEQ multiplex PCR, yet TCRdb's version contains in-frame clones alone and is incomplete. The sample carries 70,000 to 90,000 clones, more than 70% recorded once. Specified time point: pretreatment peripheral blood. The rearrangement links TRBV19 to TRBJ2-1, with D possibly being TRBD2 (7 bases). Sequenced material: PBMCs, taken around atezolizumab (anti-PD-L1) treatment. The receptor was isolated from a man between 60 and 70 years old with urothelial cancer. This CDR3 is CASSRGRESRNEQFF. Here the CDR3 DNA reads TGTGCCAGTAGCCGGGGGCGGGAGAGTCGCAATGAGCAGTTCTTC.